This entry lists 7 T cell receptor beta chains sequenced from one sample in a study of blood T cell repertoires in COVID-19. Profiling relied on immunoSEQ multiplex PCR, and the TCRdb table lists in-frame clones only, not all of them. Here the sample spans just over 95,000 clones, approximately 80% being singletons. The sequencing sample was made of peripheral blood. The receptors were gathered from a man aged 55 to 69 with acute or convalescent COVID-19.

This sequence joins TRBV3-1 (or the pseudogene TRBV3-2) and TRBJ1-2; TRBD1 matches at 7 bases. Germline V CDR1 and CDR2: LGHDT, YNNKEL (reference sequence). V lost 6 bases, J lost 5 bases, and 6 bases stayed unmatched. This CDR3 region has 13 residues. CDR3 DNA sequence: TGTGCCAGCAGTCGGGACAGCCTTTATGGCTACACCTTC. Its translation is CASSRDSLYGYTF.

This clone was counted only a few times. The chain uses TRBV18 and TRBJ1-5; D is unclear. This CDR3 has 13 residues. From germline, CDR1 is KGHSH and CDR2 LQKENI. Deletions cut 5 bases from V and 7 bases from J, with 12 bases between. For the CDR3, the DNA is TGTGCCAGCTCAGCATCCCAAGAGCAGCCCCAGCATTTT. Translated, it gives CASSASQEQPQHF.

This clone has ten or more counts. This chain's CDR3 is CASSQEGGGHYGYTF. DNA for the CDR3: TGTGCCAGCAGCCAAGAGGGGGGTGGCCACTATGGCTACACCTTC. J is TRBJ1-2 and V is TRBV3-1 (or the pseudogene TRBV3-2); a possible D gene is TRBD1 (5 bases). Germline CDR1 reads LGHDT; CDR2 reads YNNKEL (reference sequence). V lost 0 bases and J lost 3, with 11 bases in between. The CDR3 is 15 residues long.

This clone was observed a handful of times. This chain connects TRBV28 to TRBJ2-1, with 9 bases matching TRBD1. This CDR3 region has 12 residues. Germline V gene data show CDR1 as MDHEN and CDR2 as SYDVKM. Losses at the gene ends were 9 bases for V and 7 bases for J; bases not matched to a gene: 4. CDR3 protein: CASLGQGNEQFF. The CDR3 DNA follows: TGTGCCAGTCTTGGACAGGGGAATGAGCAGTTCTTC.

This CDR3 reads CASSAGFYEQYF. The DNA for the CDR3 is TGTGCCAGCAGCGCGGGTTTCTACGAGCAGTACTTC. The chain joins TRBV2 to TRBJ2-7, with D tentatively TRBD2 (5 bases). With 6 bases removed from V and 3 bases from J, the gap between germline ends came to 9 bases. The CDR3 loop spans 12 amino acids. CDR1 and CDR2 (germline): SNHLY, FYNNEI.

This chain connects TRBV6-5 to TRBJ1-4; 7 bases are shared with TRBD1. This CDR3 region has 13 residues. Germline trimming cut 8 bases from V and 6 bases from J; bases unmatched to any gene: 6. Germline CDR1 and CDR2: MNHEY and SVGAGI. The CDR3 nucleotides read TGTGCCAGCCGCGGGACAGAAGATGAAAAACTGTTTTTT. As protein: CASRGTEDEKLFF.

DNA of the CDR3: TGTGCCAGCAGTGCTTCGGGAGACTATGGCTACACCTTC. It translates to CASSASGDYGYTF. The chain links TRBV6-2 or TRBV6-3 to TRBJ1-2, with no clear D. Germline V gene data show CDR1 as MNHEY and CDR2 as SVGEGT. The CDR3 length is 13 residues. V lost 5 bases, J lost 3 bases, and 10 bases lay in between.